This is a list of T cell receptor beta chains from one sample in a study of regulatory T cells in long-lasting Graves disease. In TCRdb, the multiplex PCR reads were re-called with MiXCR into one record per CDR3 protein. The table includes over 500,000 distinct CDR3 sequences, around 15% detected once. This sample was shared with a second study, whose subject was T cells in Graves' hyperthyroidism and ophthalmopathy.

Sequencing was performed on peripheral blood mononuclear cells (PBMCs), taken at new diagnosis, from a patient treated with antithyroid drugs. The receptors were gathered from a woman aged 30 to 39 with Graves disease. The CDR3 runs from the conserved cysteine through the conserved F or W. The D gene is left open where the match is weak. Not all rows give a size; the values are once, few, many and, for expanded clones, a class.

J gene	V gene	clone size	CDR3 length	D gene	CDR3 protein	CDR3 DNA
TRBJ2-2	TRBV19	few	15	TRBD1	CASSIGDSPAGELFF	TGTGCCAGTAGTATAGGGGACAGCCCCGCCGGGGAGCTGTTTTTT
TRBJ1-5	TRBV6-2/TRBV6-3	many	19	TRBD1	CASSSYGTGDRYSNQPQHF	TGTGCCAGCAGTTCGTACGGGACAGGGGATCGATATAGCAATCAGCCCCAGCATTTT
TRBJ2-7	TRBV3-1	-	16	TRBD2	CASSLSGTSGRDEQYF	TGTGCCAGCAGCCTATCCGGGACTAGCGGGAGGGACGAGCAGTACTTC
TRBJ2-1	TRBV3-1	many	12	TRBD2	CASSQGRGEGFF	TGTGCCAGCAGCCAAGGGAGAGGGGAGGGGTTCTTC
TRBJ2-1	TRBV20-1	few	12	-	CSASGGDNEQFF	TGCAGTGCTAGTGGCGGAGACAATGAGCAGTTCTTC
TRBJ1-1	TRBV3-1	many	12	-	CASSQGRGETFF	TGTGCCAGCAGCCAAGGTAGAGGGGAGACTTTCTTT
TRBJ2-1	TRBV19	few	16	TRBD2	CASRVGTTSGSYEQFF	TGTGCCAGTAGGGTAGGGACGACTAGCGGGAGTTATGAGCAGTTCTTC
TRBJ2-1	TRBV18	few	17	TRBD2	CASSRLGTSGRFNEQFF	TGTGCCAGCTCACGACTCGGGACTAGCGGGAGATTCAATGAGCAGTTCTTC
TRBJ2-1	TRBV24-1	-	17	TRBD2	CATSDPGLAGGYNEQFF	TGTGCCACCAGTGATCCCGGACTAGCGGGAGGCTACAATGAGCAGTTCTTC
TRBJ2-1	TRBV7-2	many	14	-	CASSFSAGPNEQFF	TGTGCCAGCAGCTTTTCCGCGGGCCCCAATGAGCAGTTCTTC
TRBJ1-6	TRBV3-1	few	16	TRBD1	CASSQVQGAKGSPLHF	TGTGCCAGCAGCCAAGTTCAGGGGGCTAAGGGGTCACCCCTCCACTTT